Sequencing of this T cell receptor beta chain was carried out in a study of T cell clonotyping in hematopoietic cell transplantation. Overall study: Cytoreduction preceded collection of pretransplant recipient samples.

The time point: recipient sample about 28 days before transplant, after cytoreduction. Recipients were bled about 28 days pretransplant and at posttransplant days 30, 100, 180. General study points: Pathologically expanded recipient clonotypes increased progressively from day 30 to day 180 as diversity fell. CD4 and CD8 repertoire contributions could not be separated without sorting.

Regarding this clone: Its antigen is not known.

The table came from immunoSEQ multiplex PCR; TCRdb's copy has only in-frame clones and leaves some out. The table has some 50,000 clones, approximately 78% seen once. This TCR came from a man in his sixties with myelodysplastic syndrome. Some clones in this sample may be carry-over from other donors' samples. The sample consisted of peripheral blood mononuclear cells, taken before stem cell transplant.

DNA of the CDR3: TGTGCCAGCAGCTTAGACTCAGGACAGGGGTATGAGCAGTTCTTC. It yields the protein CASSLDSGQGYEQFF. The J gene is TRBJ2-1, the V gene TRBV11-2; TRBD1 agrees at 9 bases. The CDR3 totals 15 residues. The V gene's germline CDR1 is SGHAT and CDR2 FQNNGV. The V and J ends lost 0 bases and 8 bases, in that order; junction bases with no gene match: 5. The whole variable domain, filled in from reference TRBV11-2 and TRBJ2-1, reads EAGVAQSPRYKIIEKRQSVAFWCNPISGHATLYWYQQILGQGPKLLIQFQNNGVVDDSQLPKDRFSAERLKGVDSTLKIQPAKLEDSAVYLCASSLDSGQGYEQFFGPGTRLTVL.